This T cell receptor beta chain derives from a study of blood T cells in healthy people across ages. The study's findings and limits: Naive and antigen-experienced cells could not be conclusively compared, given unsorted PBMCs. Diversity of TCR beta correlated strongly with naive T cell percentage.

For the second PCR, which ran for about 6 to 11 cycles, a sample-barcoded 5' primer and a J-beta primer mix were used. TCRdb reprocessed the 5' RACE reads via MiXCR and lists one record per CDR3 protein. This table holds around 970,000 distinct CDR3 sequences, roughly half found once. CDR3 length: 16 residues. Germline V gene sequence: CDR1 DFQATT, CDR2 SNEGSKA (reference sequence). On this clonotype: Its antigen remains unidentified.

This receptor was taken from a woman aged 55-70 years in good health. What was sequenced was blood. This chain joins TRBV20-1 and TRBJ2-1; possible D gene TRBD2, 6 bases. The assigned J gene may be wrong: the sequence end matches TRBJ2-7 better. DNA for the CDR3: TGCAGTGCCCTCCCACTGACTAGTGGCGTGGGATACGAGCAGTACTTC. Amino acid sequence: CSALPLTSGVGYEQYF.